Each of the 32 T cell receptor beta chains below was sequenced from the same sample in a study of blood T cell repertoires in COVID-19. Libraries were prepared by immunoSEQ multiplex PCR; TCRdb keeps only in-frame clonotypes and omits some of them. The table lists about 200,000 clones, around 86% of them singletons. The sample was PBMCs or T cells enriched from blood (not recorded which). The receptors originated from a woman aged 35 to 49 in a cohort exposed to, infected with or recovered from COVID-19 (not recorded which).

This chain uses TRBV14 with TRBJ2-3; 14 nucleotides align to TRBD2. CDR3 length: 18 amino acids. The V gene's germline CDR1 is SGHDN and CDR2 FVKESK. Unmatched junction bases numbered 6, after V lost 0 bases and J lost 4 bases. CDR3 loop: CASSQDRGLAGVADTQYF. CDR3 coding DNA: TGTGCCAGCAGCCAAGACCGGGGACTAGCGGGAGTTGCAGATACGCAGTATTTT.

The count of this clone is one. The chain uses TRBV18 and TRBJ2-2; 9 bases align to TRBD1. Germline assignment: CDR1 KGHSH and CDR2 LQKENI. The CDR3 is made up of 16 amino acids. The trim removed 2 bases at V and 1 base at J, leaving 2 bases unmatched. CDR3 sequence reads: CASSPLGQGNTGELFF. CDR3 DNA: TGTGCCAGCTCACCATTGGGACAGGGGAACACCGGGGAGCTGTTTTTT.

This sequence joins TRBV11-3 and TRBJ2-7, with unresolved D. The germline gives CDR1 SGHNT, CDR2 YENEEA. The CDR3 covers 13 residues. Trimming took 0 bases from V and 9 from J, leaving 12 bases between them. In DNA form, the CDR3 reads TGTGCCAGCAGCTTAGATGAAATCCGGTCGCAGTACTTC. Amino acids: CASSLDEIRSQYF.

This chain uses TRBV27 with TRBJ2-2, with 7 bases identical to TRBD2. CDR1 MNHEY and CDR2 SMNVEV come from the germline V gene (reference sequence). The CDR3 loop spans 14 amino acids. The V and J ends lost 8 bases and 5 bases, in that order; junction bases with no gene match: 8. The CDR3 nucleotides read TGTGCCAGCGGGAGGGACCCAGAGACCGGGGAGCTGTTTTTT. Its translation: CASGRDPETGELFF.

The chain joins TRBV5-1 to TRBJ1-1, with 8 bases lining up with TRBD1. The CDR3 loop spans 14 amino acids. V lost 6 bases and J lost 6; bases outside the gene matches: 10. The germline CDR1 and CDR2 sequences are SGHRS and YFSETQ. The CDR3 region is CASNTRQGIAEAFF. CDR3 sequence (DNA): TGCGCCAGCAACACCCGACAGGGGATCGCTGAAGCTTTCTTT.

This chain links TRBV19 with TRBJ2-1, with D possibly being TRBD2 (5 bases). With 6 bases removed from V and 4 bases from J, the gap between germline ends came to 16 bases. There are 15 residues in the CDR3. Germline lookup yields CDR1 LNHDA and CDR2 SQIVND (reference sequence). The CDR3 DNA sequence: TGTGCCAGTAGAATTGCGGGTGTAAAATACAATGAGCAGTTCTTC. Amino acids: CASRIAGVKYNEQFF.

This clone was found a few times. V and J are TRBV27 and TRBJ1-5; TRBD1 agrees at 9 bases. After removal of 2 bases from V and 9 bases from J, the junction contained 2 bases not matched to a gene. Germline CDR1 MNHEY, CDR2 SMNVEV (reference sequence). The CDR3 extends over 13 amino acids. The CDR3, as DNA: TGTGCCAGCAGTTTAGGACAGGGGACGCCCCAGCATTTT. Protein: CASSLGQGTPQHF.

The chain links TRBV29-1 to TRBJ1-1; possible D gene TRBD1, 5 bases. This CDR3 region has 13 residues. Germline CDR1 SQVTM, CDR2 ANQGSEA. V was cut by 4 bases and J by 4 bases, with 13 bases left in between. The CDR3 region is CSVVGGVGTEAFF. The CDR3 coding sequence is TGCAGCGTTGTCGGGGGGGTGGGCACTGAAGCTTTCTTT. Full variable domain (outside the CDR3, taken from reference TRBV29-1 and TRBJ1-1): SAVISQKPSRDICQRGTSLTIQCQVDSQVTMMFWYRQQPGQSLTLIATANQGSEATYESGFVIDKFPISRPNLTFSTLTVSNMSPEDSSIYLCSVVGGVGTEAFFGQGTRLTVV.

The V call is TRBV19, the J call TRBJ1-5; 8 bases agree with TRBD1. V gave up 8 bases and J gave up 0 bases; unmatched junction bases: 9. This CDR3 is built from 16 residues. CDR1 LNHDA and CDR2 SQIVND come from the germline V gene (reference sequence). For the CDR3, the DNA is TGTGCCAGTCACAGGGGGGAATATTCTAGCAATCAGCCCCAGCATTTT. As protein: CASHRGEYSSNQPQHF.

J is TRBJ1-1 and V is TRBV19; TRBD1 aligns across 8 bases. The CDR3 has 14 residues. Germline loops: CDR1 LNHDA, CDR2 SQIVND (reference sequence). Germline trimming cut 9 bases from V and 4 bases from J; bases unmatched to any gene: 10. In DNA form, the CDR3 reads TGTGCCAGCCTTTTCAGGGGGCAAAGCACTGAAGCTTTCTTT. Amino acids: CASLFRGQSTEAFF. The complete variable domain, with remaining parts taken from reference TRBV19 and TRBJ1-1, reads DGGITQSPKYLFRKEGQNVTLSCEQNLNHDAMYWYRQDPGQGLRLIYYSQIVNDFQKGDIAEGYSVSREKKESFPLTVTSAQKNPTAFYLCASLFRGQSTEAFFGQGTRLTVV.

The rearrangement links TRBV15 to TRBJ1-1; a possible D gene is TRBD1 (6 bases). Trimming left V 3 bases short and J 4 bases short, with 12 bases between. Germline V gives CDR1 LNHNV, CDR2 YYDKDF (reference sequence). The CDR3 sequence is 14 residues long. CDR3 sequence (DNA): TGTGCCACCAGCAGTAACAGGGTTGTCACTGAAGCTTTCTTT. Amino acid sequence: CATSSNRVVTEAFF.

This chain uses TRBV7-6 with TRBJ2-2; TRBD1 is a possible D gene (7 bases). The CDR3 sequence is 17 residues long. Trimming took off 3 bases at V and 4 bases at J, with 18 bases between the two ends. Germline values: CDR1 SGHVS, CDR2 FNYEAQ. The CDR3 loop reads CASSFIRGAQGTGELFF. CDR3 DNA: TGTGCCAGCAGCTTTATCAGGGGGGCGCAGGGCACCGGGGAGCTGTTTTTT.

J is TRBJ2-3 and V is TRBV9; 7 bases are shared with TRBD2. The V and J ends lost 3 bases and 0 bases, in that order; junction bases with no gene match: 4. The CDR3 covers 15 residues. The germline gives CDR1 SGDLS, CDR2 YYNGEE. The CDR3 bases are TGTGCCAGCAGCGAGGGTAGCGGGAGCACAGATACGCAGTATTTT. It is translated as CASSEGSGSTDTQYF.

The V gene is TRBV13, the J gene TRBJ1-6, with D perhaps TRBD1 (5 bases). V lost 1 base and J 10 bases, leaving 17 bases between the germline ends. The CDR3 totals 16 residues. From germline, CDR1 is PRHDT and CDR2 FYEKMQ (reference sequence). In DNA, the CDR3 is TGTGCCAGCAGCTTAGAGGGGTCCGGGGGAGGGTCACCCCTCCACTTT. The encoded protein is CASSLEGSGGGSPLHF.

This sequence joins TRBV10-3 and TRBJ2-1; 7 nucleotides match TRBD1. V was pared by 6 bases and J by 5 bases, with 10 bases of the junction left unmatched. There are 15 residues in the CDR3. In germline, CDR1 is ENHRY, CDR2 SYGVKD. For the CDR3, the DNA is TGTGCCATCAGAGATACCAACAGGGGCAACAATGAGCAGTTCTTC. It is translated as CAIRDTNRGNNEQFF.

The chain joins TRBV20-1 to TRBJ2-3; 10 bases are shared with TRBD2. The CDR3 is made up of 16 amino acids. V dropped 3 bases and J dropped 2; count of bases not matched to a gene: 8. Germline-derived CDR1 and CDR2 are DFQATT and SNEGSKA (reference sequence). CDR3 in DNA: TGCAGTGCTAGTGTAACCGGGACTAGCGACACAGATACGCAGTATTTT. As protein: CSASVTGTSDTDTQYF.

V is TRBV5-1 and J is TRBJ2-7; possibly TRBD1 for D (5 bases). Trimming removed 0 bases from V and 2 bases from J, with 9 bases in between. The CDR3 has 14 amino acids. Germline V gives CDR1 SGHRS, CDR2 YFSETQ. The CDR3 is CASSLEDMTYEQYF. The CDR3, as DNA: TGCGCCAGCAGCTTGGAGGACATGACCTACGAGCAGTACTTC.

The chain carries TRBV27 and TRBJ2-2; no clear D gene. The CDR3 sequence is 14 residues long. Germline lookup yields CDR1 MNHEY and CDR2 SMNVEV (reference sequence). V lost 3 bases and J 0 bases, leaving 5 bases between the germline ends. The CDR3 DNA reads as TGTGCCAGCAGTTTCCACACGAACACCGGGGAGCTGTTTTTT. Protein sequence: CASSFHTNTGELFF.

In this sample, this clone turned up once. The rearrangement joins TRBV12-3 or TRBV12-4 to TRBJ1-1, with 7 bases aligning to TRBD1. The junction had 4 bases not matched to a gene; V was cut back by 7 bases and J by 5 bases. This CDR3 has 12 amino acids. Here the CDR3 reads CASTAGGTEAFF. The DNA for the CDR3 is TGTGCCAGCACCGCAGGGGGGACTGAAGCTTTCTTT.

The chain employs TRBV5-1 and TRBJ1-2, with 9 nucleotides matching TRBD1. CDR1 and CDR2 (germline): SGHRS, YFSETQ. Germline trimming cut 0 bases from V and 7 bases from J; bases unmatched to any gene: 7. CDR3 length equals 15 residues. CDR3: CASSLDSTGGPGYTF. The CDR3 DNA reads TGCGCCAGCAGCTTGGACTCTACAGGGGGCCCTGGCTACACCTTC.

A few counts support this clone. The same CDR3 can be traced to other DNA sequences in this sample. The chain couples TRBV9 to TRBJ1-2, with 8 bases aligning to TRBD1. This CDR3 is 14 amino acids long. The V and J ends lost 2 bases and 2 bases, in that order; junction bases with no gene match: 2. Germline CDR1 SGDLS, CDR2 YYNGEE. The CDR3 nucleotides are TGTGCCAGCAGCGTCGGACAGGGAAACTATGGCTACACCTTC. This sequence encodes CASSVGQGNYGYTF.

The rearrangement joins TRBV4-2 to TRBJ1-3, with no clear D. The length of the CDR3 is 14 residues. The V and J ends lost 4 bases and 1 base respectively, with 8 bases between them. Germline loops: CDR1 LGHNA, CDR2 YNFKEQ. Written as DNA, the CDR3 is TGTGCCAGCAGCCCCGGGAGTTCTGGAAACACCATATATTTT. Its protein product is CASSPGSSGNTIYF.

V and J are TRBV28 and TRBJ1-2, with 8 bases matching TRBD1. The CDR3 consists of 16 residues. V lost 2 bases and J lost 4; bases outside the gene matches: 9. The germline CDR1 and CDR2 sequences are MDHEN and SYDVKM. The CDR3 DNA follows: TGTGCCAGCAGTTTAATCACCCCAGGGGGCAGCTATGGCTACACCTTC. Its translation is CASSLITPGGSYGYTF.

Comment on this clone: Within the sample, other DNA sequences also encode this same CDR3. The CDR3 sequence: CASSTGYEQYF. CDR3 DNA: TGTGCCAGCAGCACAGGTTACGAGCAGTACTTC. The J gene is TRBJ2-7, the V gene TRBV11-2; D perhaps matches TRBD1 (5 bases). Trimming pared 5 bases from V and 4 bases from J, leaving 6 bases between. The CDR3 is 11 amino acids. Germline loops: CDR1 SGHAT, CDR2 FQNNGV.

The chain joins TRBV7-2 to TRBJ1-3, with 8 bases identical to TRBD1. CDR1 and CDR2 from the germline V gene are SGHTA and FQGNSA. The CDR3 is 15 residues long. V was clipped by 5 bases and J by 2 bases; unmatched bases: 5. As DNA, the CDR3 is TGTGCCAGCAGCCACACAGGGGGAACTGGAAACACCATATATTTT. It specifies CASSHTGGTGNTIYF.

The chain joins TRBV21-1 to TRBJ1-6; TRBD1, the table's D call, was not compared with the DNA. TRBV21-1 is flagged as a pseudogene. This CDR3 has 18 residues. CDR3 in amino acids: CASSKRGQGALYNSPLHF. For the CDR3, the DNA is TGTGCCAGCAGCAAGCGCGGACAGGGGGCTCTCTATAATTCACCCCTCCACTTT.

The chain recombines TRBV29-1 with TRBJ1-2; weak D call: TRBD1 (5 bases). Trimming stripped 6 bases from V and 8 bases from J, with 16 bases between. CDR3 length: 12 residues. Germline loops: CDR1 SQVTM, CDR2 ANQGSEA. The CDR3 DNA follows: TGCAGCGTGGGACTACCATCGTGGGGCTACACCTTC. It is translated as CSVGLPSWGYTF.

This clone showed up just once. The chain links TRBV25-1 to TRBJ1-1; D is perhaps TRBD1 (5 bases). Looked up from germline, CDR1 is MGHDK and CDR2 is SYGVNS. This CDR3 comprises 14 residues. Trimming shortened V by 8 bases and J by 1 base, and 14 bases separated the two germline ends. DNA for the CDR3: TGTGCCAGCGGTGCCCCAGGGAAGAACACTGAAGCTTTCTTT. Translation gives CASGAPGKNTEAFF.

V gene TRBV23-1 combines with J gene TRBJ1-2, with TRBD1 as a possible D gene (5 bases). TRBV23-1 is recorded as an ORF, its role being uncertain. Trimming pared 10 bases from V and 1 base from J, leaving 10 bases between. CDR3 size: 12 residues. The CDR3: CATHRLNYGYTF. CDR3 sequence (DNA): TGCGCCACCCACAGGCTTAACTATGGCTACACCTTC.

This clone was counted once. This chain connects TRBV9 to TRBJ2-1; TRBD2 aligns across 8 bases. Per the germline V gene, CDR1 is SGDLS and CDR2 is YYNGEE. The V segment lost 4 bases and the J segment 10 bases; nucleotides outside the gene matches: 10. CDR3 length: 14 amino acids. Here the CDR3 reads CASSLSGNRVEQFF. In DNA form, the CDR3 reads TGTGCCAGCAGCCTTAGCGGGAATCGGGTGGAGCAGTTCTTC.

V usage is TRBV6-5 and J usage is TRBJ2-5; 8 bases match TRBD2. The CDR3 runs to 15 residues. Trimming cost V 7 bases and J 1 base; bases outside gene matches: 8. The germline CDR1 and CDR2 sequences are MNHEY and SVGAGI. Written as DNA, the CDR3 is TGTGCCAGCACCCTTAGCGGGATTAGCCAAGAGACCCAGTACTTC. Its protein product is CASTLSGISQETQYF.

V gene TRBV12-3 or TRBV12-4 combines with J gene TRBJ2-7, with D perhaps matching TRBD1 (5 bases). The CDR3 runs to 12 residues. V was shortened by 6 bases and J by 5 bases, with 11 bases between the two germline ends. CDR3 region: CASSPKGDEQYF. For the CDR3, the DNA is TGTGCCAGCAGCCCGAAAGGGGACGAGCAGTACTTC.